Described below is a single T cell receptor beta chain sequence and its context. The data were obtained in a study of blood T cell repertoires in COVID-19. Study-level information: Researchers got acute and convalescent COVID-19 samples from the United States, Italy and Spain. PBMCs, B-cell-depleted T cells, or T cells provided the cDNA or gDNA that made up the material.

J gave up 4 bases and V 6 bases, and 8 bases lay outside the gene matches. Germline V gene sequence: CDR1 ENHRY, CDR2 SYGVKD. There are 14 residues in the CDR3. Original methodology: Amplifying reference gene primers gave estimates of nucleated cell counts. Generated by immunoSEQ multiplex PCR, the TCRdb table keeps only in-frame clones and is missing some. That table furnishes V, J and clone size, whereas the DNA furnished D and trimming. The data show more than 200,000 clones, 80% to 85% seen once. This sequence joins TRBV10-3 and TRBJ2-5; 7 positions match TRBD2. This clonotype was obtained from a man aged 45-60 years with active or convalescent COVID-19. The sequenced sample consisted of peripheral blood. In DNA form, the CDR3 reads TGTGCCATCAGGGGGGACTACTTGGGAGAGACCCAGTACTTC. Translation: CAIRGDYLGETQYF.